Shown below are 6 T cell receptor beta chains from a single sample sequenced in a study of vaccination effects on CD4 cells after COVID-19. Profiling relied on immunoSEQ multiplex PCR, and the TCRdb table lists in-frame clones only, not all of them. The data hold about 66,000 clones, with about 80% observed a single time. No antigen has been identified for these receptors. Viral peptide pools were used in the ViraFEST assay to expand antigen-specific CD4+ T cells, and sequencing came afterward. Investigators separated out CD4+ T cells once about 10 days of culture had passed. Two-dose BNT162b2 or mRNA-1273 vaccination was given to participants. The sequencing used CD4+ T cells from PBMCs cultured with HCoV-OC43 spike peptides, collected after COVID-19 vaccination. Subset denoted: HCoV-OC43 spike overlapping peptide pool stimulation. These TCRs come from a human donor who received a COVID-19 vaccine.

The genes are TRBV5-1 and TRBJ2-3; the D gene is possibly TRBD1 (5 bases). The CDR3 contains 16 residues. V was cut by 2 bases and J by 5 bases, with 18 bases left in between. CDR1 is SGHRS and CDR2 is YFSETQ in the germline V gene. The CDR3 DNA sequence: TGCGCCAGCAGCTTTGAGTGGTCCCTGGGGCAAGATACGCAGTATTTT. Its translation is CASSFEWSLGQDTQYF.

This chain connects TRBV19 to TRBJ1-1; no reliable D call. Germline CDR1 reads LNHDA; CDR2 reads SQIVND (reference sequence). This CDR3 contains 15 residues. V dropped 7 bases and J dropped 1 base, with 16 bases sitting between them. CDR3 nucleotide sequence: TGTGCCAGTACTAAGTCGGACCTGACGAACACTGAAGCTTTCTTT. Encoded protein: CASTKSDLTNTEAFF. The full variable domain, completed using reference TRBV19 and TRBJ1-1, is DGGITQSPKYLFRKEGQNVTLSCEQNLNHDAMYWYRQDPGQGLRLIYYSQIVNDFQKGDIAEGYSVSREKKESFPLTVTSAQKNPTAFYLCASTKSDLTNTEAFFGQGTRLTVV.

This chain uses TRBV7-3 with TRBJ1-2; tentatively, D is TRBD1 (6 bases). V dropped 5 bases and J dropped 2 bases, with 9 bases sitting between them. Germline CDR1 SGHTA, CDR2 FQGTGA. CDR3 size: 13 residues. The CDR3 coding sequence is TGTGCCAGCAGCAAAGACAGGAACTATGGCTACACCTTC. It encodes CASSKDRNYGYTF.

The J gene is TRBJ1-2, the V gene TRBV4-1; D is ambiguous. V lost 6 bases, J lost 0 bases, and 11 bases lay in between. Germline values: CDR1 MGHRA, CDR2 YSYEKL. The CDR3 has 14 amino acids. CDR3 nucleotide sequence: TGCGCCAGCAGACCTCCGACCTCTAACTATGGCTACACCTTC. As protein: CASRPPTSNYGYTF.

V gene TRBV24-1 combines with J gene TRBJ2-1; TRBD1 or TRBD2 may be the D gene (5 bases each). V lost 7 bases and J lost 4, with 13 bases in between. Germline lookup yields CDR1 KGHDR and CDR2 SFDVKD. The CDR3 is made up of 14 amino acids. CDR3 region: CATSPGRMYNEQFF. DNA for the CDR3: TGTGCCACCAGCCCGGGACGGATGTACAATGAGCAGTTCTTC.

The CDR3 protein is CAWRLRGLITEAFF. The CDR3, as DNA: TGTGCCTGGAGACTAAGGGGATTGATAACTGAAGCTTTCTTT. This chain links TRBV30 with TRBJ1-1; tentative D call: TRBD1 (5 bases). V was clipped by 3 bases and J by 5 bases, with 16 bases between them. The CDR3 is 14 residues long. CDR1 GTSNPN and CDR2 SVGIG come from the germline V gene (reference sequence).